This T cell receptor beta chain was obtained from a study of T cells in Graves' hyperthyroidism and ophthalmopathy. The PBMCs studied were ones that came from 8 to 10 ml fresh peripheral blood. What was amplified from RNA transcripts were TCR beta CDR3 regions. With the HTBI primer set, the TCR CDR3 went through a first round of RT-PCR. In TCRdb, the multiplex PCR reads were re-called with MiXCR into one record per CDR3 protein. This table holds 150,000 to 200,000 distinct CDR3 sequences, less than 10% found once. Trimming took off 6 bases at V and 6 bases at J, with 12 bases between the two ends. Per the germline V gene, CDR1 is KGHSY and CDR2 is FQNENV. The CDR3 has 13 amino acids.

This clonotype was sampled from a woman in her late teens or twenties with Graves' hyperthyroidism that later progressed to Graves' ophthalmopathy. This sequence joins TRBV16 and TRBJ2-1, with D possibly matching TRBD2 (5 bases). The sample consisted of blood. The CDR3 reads CASRPRGCNEQFF. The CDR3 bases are TGTGCCAGCAGACCCAGAGGGTGCAATGAGCAGTTCTTC.